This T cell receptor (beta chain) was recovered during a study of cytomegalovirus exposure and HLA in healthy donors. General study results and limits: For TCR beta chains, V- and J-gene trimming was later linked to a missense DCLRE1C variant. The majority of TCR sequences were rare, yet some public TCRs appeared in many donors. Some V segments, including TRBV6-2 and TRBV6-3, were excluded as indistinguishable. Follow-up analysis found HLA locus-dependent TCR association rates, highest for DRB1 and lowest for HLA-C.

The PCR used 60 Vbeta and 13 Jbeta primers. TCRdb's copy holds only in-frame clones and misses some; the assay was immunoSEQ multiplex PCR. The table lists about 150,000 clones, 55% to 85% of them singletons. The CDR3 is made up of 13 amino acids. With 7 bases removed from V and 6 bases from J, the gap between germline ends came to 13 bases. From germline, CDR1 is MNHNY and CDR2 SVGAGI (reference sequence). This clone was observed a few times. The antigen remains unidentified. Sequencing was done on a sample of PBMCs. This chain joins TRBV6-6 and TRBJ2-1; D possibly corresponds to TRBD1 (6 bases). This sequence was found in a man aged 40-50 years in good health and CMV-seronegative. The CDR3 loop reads CASTAFRGNEQFF. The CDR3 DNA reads TGTGCCAGCACGGCTTTCAGGGGCAATGAGCAGTTCTTC.